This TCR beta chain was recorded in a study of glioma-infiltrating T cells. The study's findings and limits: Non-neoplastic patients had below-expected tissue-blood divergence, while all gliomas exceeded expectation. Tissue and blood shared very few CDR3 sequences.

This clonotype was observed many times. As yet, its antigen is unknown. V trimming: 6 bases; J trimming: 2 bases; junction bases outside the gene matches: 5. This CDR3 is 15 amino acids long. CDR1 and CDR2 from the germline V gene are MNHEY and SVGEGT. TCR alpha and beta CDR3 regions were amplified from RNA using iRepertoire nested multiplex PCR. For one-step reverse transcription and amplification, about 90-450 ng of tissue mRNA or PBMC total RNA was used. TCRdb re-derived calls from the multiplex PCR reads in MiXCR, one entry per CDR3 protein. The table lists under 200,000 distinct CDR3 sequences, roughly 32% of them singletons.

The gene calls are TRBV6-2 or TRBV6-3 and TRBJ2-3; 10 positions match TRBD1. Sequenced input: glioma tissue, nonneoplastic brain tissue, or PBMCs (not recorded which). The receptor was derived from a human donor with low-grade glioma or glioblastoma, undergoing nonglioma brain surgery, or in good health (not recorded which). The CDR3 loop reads CASSRQGASTDTQYF. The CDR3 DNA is TGTGCCAGCAGCCGACAGGGGGCCTCCACAGATACGCAGTATTTT.